This TCR beta chain emerged from a study of regulatory T cells in long-lasting Graves disease. According to the study, TCR beta libraries were built with iRepertoire HTBI primers and CDR3-region Arm-PCR. MiXCR, applied by TCRdb to the multiplex PCR reads, yields one record per CDR3 protein. This sample yields around 420,000 distinct CDR3 sequences, of which about 14% are seen a single time; approximately 21% belongs to the top ten. The CDR3 length is 16 residues. V trimming: 2 bases; J trimming: 5 bases; junction bases outside the gene matches: 5. Time point specified: newly diagnosed GD, antithyroid drugs for less than 3 months. RNA from PBMCs was the source of the TCR library. This clonotype was detected many times.

This chain connects TRBV12-3 or TRBV12-4 to TRBJ2-7; 14 bases map to TRBD2. The TCR was taken from a female donor with Graves disease. Sequences were derived from peripheral blood mononuclear cells (PBMCs), sampled at new diagnosis, from a patient treated with antithyroid drugs. CDR3 in DNA: TGTGCCAGCAGTTTACCGGGACTAGCGGGAGCCCACGAGCAGTACTTC. It is translated as CASSLPGLAGAHEQYF.